Shown below are 8 T cell receptor beta chains from a single sample sequenced in a study of CD8 T cells in Susac syndrome. Random-hexamer reverse transcription was applied to roughly 0.5 to 1 ug RNA. Each CDR3 protein gets one entry after TCRdb re-called the immunoSEQ multiplex PCR reads with MiXCR. Of about 150,000 distinct CDR3 sequences listed, under 95% were seen once; the top ten hold about 0.088%. The sequenced sample was CD4+ T cells from PBMCs. The receptors shown here come from a human donor with multiple sclerosis.

V gene TRBV30 combines with J gene TRBJ1-5; D is ambiguous. The CDR3 loop spans 11 amino acids. Per the germline V gene, CDR1 is GTSNPN and CDR2 is SVGIG (reference sequence). The germline V and J ends were trimmed by 5 bases and 4 bases, with 6 bases remaining between them. The chain's CDR3 is CAWGRNQPQHF. The CDR3 bases are TGTGCCTGGGGGAGGAATCAGCCCCAGCATTTT.

The rearrangement joins TRBV27 to TRBJ1-5, with D possibly being TRBD1 (5 bases). V was cut by 2 bases and J by 5 bases, with 13 bases left in between. The CDR3 consists of 15 residues. Germline CDR1 and CDR2: MNHEY and SMNVEV (reference sequence). The DNA of the CDR3 is TGTGCCAGCAGTTTAGGAGGGGTTGGGTATCAGCCCCAGCATTTT. Translating gives CASSLGGVGYQPQHF.

The J gene is TRBJ2-5, the V gene TRBV28; 14 positions agree with TRBD2. The CDR3 spans 14 residues. Germline V gives CDR1 MDHEN, CDR2 SYDVKM. Losses at the gene ends were 10 bases for V and 8 bases for J; bases not matched to a gene: 9. The chain's CDR3 is CAIIPGTSGSTQYF. CDR3 DNA sequence: TGTGCCATAATTCCCGGGACTAGCGGGAGTACCCAGTACTTC.

The V and J genes are TRBV12-3 or TRBV12-4 and TRBJ2-5, with TRBD2 identical over 10 bases. With V trimmed by 4 bases and J by 6 bases, 11 bases remained unmatched. The CDR3 length is 16 residues. As DNA, the CDR3 is TGTGCCAGCAGTTCCTCAAGCGGGGGGGCGGAGAAGACCCAGTACTTC. Protein sequence: CASSSSSGGAEKTQYF.

The chain joins TRBV3-1 to TRBJ2-7; no firm D call. CDR1 and CDR2 from the germline V gene are LGHDT and YNNKEL (reference sequence). V lost 5 bases, J lost 0 bases, and 11 bases lay in between. The length of the CDR3 is 14 residues. The CDR3 nucleotides read TGTGCCAGCAGCTATCAGGACGACTCCTACGAGCAGTACTTC. Its protein product is CASSYQDDSYEQYF.

Only a few counts were recorded for this clonotype. The genes are TRBV12-3 or TRBV12-4 and TRBJ2-7, with D perhaps TRBD2 (6 bases). V shed 1 base and J shed 4 bases, with 11 bases lying between them. This CDR3 has 14 residues. CDR3 residues: CASSLVGGEYEQYF. The CDR3 nucleotides read TGTGCCAGCAGTTTAGTGGGAGGAGAATACGAGCAGTACTTC.

This clonotype has just one count. The chain uses TRBV11-2 and TRBJ2-6; 12 bases line up with TRBD1. The CDR3 is 22 amino acids. CDR1 and CDR2 from the germline V gene are SGHAT and FQNNGV. Unmatched junction bases numbered 18, after V lost 1 base and J lost 5 bases. The CDR3 reads CASSLGLGDRGHHGTRANVLTF. CDR3 DNA sequence: TGTGCCAGCAGCTTAGGATTGGGGGACAGGGGGCACCACGGTACTAGGGCCAACGTCCTGACTTTC.

The chain employs TRBV6-2 or TRBV6-3 and TRBJ2-7; the D gene is possibly TRBD1 (5 bases). The CDR3 totals 13 residues. Germline CDR1 is MNHEY and CDR2 is SVGEGT. Trimming shortened V by 7 bases and J by 0 bases, and 10 bases separated the two germline ends. The DNA for the CDR3 is TGTGCCAGCACCTTAGACAGCTCCTACGAGCAGTACTTC. It yields the protein CASTLDSSYEQYF.